A single TCR beta chain is shown here with its context. Its target is unknown. Trimming cost V 3 bases and J 4 bases, with 18 bases left between them. CDR1 and CDR2 from the germline V gene are SNHLY and FYNNEI. The CDR3 has 16 residues. Combining a sample-barcoded 5' primer with a J-beta primer mix, a second PCR ran for roughly 7 to 12 cycles. MiXCR, applied by TCRdb to the 5' RACE reads, yields one record per CDR3 protein. Of fewer than 950,000 distinct CDR3 sequences in the sample, 35% to 40% were seen once. This sample was taken from a study of blood T cells in healthy people across ages. Points from the study as a whole: Older age went with lower TCR beta diversity per million T cells, in a roughly linear way.

The sequenced sample consisted of blood. The chain links TRBV2 to TRBJ1-1; D not resolved. This TCR was recovered from a man aged 18 to 29 in good health. The CDR3 sequence: CASSDEDKGISTEAFF. The CDR3 nucleotides read TGTGCCAGCAGTGACGAGGATAAAGGGATTAGCACTGAAGCTTTCTTT.